This TCR beta chain was sequenced during a study of T cell responses to AZD1222 COVID-19 vaccine (dated by TCRdb to the early 2020s). Looking at the study overall: AZD1222 recipients whose second dose came at about 4 weeks and those whose second dose came at about 12 weeks were combined into one group, since spike-specific TCR depth and breadth did not differ between the two schedules. A total of under 250 trial participants underwent TCR sequencing, of whom 200 to 220 had received two doses of AZD1222 and roughly 26 had received two doses of the MenACWY control vaccine. Enrollment into the trials was organized by age into subgroups of 18-55, 56-69 and 70-plus years, and those subgroups contained approximately 150, 30 and 60 TCR-sequenced participants, respectively.

The label giving this sample's time point can be read as: baseline before first vaccination. Vaccinee samples came from UK trials COV001 and COV002, including a single-blind randomized controlled phase 2/3 trial of AZD1222 (ChAdOx1 nCoV-19) in healthy adults. Trial participant PBMC samples were collected at day 0 and day 28 after the second dose for TCRbeta chain sequencing. In regard to this clone: No cognate antigen has been identified for it. Qualities for individual bases were not recorded, and no much larger clone is one base off.

The cysteine opens and the phenylalanine closes a CDR3 of 16 amino acids. Of the read, only the CDR3 DNA is kept; its 48 bases are in frame from base 1. The germline V gene specifies SGHVS as CDR1 and FNYEAQ as CDR2. Trimming costs V 2 bases and J 3 bases, and their ends lie 11 bases apart. The CDR3 regions of human TCRbeta chains were analyzed by immunosequencing. The study's processing was this. Repertoire TCRs were checked for matches against a reference library of SARS-CoV-2-specific TCRs that had been generated using the MIRA antigen-specificity platform. Breadth was defined as the fraction of unique TCRs that were SARS-CoV-2-associated. Depth was defined as the fraction of total T cells that were SARS-CoV-2-associated. Using the MIRA data, every spike-specific TCR was mapped to the spike region that the TCR reacted to and assigned to either a CD4 or a CD8 class. Log10-transformed breadth and depth values were compared by one-way ANOVA with Sidak's multiple comparisons tests. TCRdb holds this immuneACCESS table with in-frame rearrangements only. Some clones are missing; in checked studies, unresolved V genes explain under half, and the rest has no known cause. V and J calls and clone size are as listed in that table; D and trimming were resolved from the DNA. This sample lists about 200,000 clones; over 80% were detected once. The ten largest clones take up 1% to 1.5% of the sample.

Points the paper makes about the study in general: Because no day 14 peak-response samples were available, the repertoires could be characterized only after the peak T cell response. Conclusions about previously exposed vaccinees are limited because only six or seven AZD1222 recipients were SARS-CoV-2 seropositive at baseline. Reportedly, almost half of the unique spike-specific TCRs recognized epitopes lying outside the regions that are mutated in the B.1.351 and B.1.1.7 variants. A significant rise in spike-specific TCR breadth and depth was observed after two AZD1222 doses relative to day 0 and relative to MenACWY recipients. In the small 56-69-year group, the increase in depth fell short of significance, most likely because of low power. Participants were mostly white British and included more females than males, and it was suggested by the authors that clonal diversity may have been underestimated. The vaccine-associated CD4 TCRs covered the entire spike protein, and the dominant responses fell in regions 160-218 and 743-854.

The rearranged segments are TRBV7-6 and TRBJ1-6; TRBD1 is a possible D gene, resting on 6 matching bases. The sample consisted of peripheral blood, taken on day 0 of AZD1222 vaccination. The receptor's source is an adult in good health. The DNA sequence is given as TGTGCCAGCAGCTTAACACAGGGAGGCTATAATTCACCCCTCCACTTT. Its product reads: CASSLTQGGYNSPLHF.